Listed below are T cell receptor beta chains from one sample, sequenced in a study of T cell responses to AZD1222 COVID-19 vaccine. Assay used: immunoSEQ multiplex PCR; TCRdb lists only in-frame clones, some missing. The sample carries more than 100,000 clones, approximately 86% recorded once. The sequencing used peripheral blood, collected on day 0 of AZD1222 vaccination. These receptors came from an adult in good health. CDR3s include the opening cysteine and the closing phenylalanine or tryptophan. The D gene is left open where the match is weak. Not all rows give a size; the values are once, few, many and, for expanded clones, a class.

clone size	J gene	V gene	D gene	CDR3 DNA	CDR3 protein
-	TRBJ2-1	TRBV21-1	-	TGTGCCAAGCCGTGGGGGGAGGGCCGCGATGAGCAGTTCTTC	CAKPWGEGRDEQFF
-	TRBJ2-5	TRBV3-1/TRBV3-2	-	TGTGCCAGCAGCCAAGAGTCGAGGGCCCAAGAGACCCAGTACTTC	CASSQESRAQETQYF
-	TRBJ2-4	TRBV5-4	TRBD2	TGTGCCAGCAGCGGGCGGGAGGCGGGGAACATTCAGTACTTC	CASSGREAGNIQYF
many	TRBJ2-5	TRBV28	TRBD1	TGTGCCACCCTATTAAAAGGACAGGTAGAGACCCAGTACTTC	CATLLKGQVETQYF
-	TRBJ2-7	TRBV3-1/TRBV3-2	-	TGTGCCAGCAGCCAGGTGGCGGGCGGGATCGTAAGTTACGAGCAGTACTTC	CASSQVAGGIVSYEQYF
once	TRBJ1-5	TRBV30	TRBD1	TGTGCCTGGCGTGGGACAGGGGGAAATAGCAATCAGCCCCAGCATTTT	CAWRGTGGNSNQPQHF
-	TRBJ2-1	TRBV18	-	TGTGCCAGCTCACCGCCTGTGGGAGGCTACAATGAGCAGTTCTTC	CASSPPVGGYNEQFF
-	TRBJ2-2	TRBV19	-	TGTGCCAGTAGTCTAAGGGGGTCCACCGGGGAGCTGTTTTTT	CASSLRGSTGELFF
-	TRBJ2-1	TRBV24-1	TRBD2	TGTGCCACCAGTGATCCTGGGACTAGCGGGATCAATGAGCAGTTCTTC	CATSDPGTSGINEQFF
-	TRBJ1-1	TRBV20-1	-	TGCAGTGCTAGTCCAGGATCATTAAGGGCTTTCTTT	CSASPGSLRAFF
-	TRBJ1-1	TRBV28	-	TGTGCCAGCAGTCCAGGGAAGGTTCGAGCTTTCTTT	CASSPGKVRAFF
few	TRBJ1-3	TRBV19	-	TGTGCCAGTAGCATGCGGCCTGGAGGGGCGGCTGGAAACACCATATATTTT	CASSMRPGGAAGNTIYF
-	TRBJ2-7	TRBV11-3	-	TGTGCCAGCAGCTTAGTCATGGGCCACGAGCAGTACTTC	CASSLVMGHEQYF
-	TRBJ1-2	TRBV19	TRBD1	TGTGCCAGTAGTATCCGGACAGGGGGGAACTATGGCTACACCTTC	CASSIRTGGNYGYTF
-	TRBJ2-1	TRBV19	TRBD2	TGTGCCAGTAGCGACCGTCCGGGACTAGCTTACAATGAGCAGTTCTTC	CASSDRPGLAYNEQFF
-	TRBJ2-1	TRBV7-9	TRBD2	TGTGCCAGCAGCTACCCCACTAGCGGGAGGCCCAATGAGCAGTTCTTC	CASSYPTSGRPNEQFF
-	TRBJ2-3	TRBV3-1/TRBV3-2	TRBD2	TGTGCCAGCAGCCTTCGGGGGGGAGATACGCAGTATTTT	CASSLRGGDTQYF
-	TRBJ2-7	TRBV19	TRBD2	TGTGCCAGTAGTTCTCTAGCGGGAGGCCGCTACGAGCAGTACTTC	CASSSLAGGRYEQYF
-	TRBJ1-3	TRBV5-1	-	TGCGCCAGCAGCTTGGAGACGGGGACAGGAAACACCATATATTTT	CASSLETGTGNTIYF
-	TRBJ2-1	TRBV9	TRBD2	TGTGCCAGCAGCGTCCGGTCGTTAGCGGGAGGTCCTGCCACACACAATGAGCAGTTCTTC	CASSVRSLAGGPATHNEQFF
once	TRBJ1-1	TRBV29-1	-	TGCAGCGTTGAGGCCCTCAAGAACACTGAAGCTTTCTTT	CSVEALKNTEAFF
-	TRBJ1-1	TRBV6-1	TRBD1	TGTGCCAGCAGTGAGAGTCAGGGGGCTAACACTGAAGCTTTCTTT	CASSESQGANTEAFF
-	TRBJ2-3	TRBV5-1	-	TGCGCCAGCAGCCTTACCCCGACAGGAGTCCCAGATACGCAGTATTTT	CASSLTPTGVPDTQYF
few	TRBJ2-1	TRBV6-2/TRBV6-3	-	TGTGCCAGCAGTTTTAATGAGGGAGGGGGATATGAGCAGTTCTTC	CASSFNEGGGYEQFF
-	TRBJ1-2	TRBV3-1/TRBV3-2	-	TGTGCCATTTGGGGGGCAGGCTATGGCTACACCTTC	CAIWGAGYGYTF
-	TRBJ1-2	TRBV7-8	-	TGTGCCAGCAGCTTAGCGGTGGGAGCTGGCTACACCTTC	CASSLAVGAGYTF
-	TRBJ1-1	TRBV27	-	TGTGCCAGCAGTCCACGTTCTACAGGGTCGCGGGACACTGAAGCTTTCTTT	CASSPRSTGSRDTEAFF
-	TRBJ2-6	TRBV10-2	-	TGCGCCAGCAGTCCCGGGGGCTCTGGGGCCAACGTCCTGACTTTC	CASSPGGSGANVLTF
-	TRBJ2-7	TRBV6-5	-	TGTGCCAGCAGTTACCTCCCAGGTCGCTCCTACGAGCAGTACTTC	CASSYLPGRSYEQYF
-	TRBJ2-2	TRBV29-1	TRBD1	TGCAGCAGTGCAGGGGGTCCGAACACCGGGGAGCTGTTTTTT	CSSAGGPNTGELFF
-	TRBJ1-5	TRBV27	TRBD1	TGTGCCAGCAGTGCCGGACAGGGCCCTAATCAGCCCCAGCATTTT	CASSAGQGPNQPQHF
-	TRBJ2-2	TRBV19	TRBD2	TGTGCCAGTAGCCTCGGACTAGCGGGAGGGACCGGGGAGCTGTTTTTT	CASSLGLAGGTGELFF
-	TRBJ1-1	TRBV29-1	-	TGCAGCGCTGGGGAGGGTTGGAACACTGAAGCTTTCTTT	CSAGEGWNTEAFF
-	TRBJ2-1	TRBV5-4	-	TGTGCCAGCAGCCTGTCCGGCCTTCGCTACAATGAGCAGTTCTTC	CASSLSGLRYNEQFF
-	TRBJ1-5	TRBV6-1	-	TGTGCCAGCAGTGAAGGGCTGGGGCGGCTGCCCCAGCATTTT	CASSEGLGRLPQHF
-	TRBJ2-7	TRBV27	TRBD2	TGTGCCAGCAGTTTTAGCGGGAGGTCCTACGAGCAGTACTTC	CASSFSGRSYEQYF
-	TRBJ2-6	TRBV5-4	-	TGTGCCAGCAACCTAGGGGGGGGCGCTGGGGCCAACGTCCTGACTTTC	CASNLGGGAGANVLTF
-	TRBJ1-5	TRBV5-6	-	TGTGCCAGCAGCTTCTCGGGGTACAATCAGCCCCAGCATTTT	CASSFSGYNQPQHF
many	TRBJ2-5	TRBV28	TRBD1	TGTGCCAGCAGTCCCCAAAGGGCGACAGGGGGCTTTTTAGGGGAAGAGACCCAGTACTTC	CASSPQRATGGFLGEETQYF
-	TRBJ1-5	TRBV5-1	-	TGCGCCAGCAGCTTGGCAGGGGCTAGCAATCAGCCCCAGCATTTT	CASSLAGASNQPQHF
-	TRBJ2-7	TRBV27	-	TGTGCCAGCAGTCTCAACCCCCGGGACGAGCAGTACTTC	CASSLNPRDEQYF
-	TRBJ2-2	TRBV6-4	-	TGTGCCAGCAGTCTCGAAGCTACCGGGGAGCTGTTTTTT	CASSLEATGELFF
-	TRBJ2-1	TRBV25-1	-	TGTGCCAGCAGTGACAGTCAGGTGACCTACAATGAGCAGTTCTTC	CASSDSQVTYNEQFF
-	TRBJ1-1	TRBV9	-	TGTGCCAGCAGCGTACTTGACAGCGCGATGAACACTGAAGCTTTCTTT	CASSVLDSAMNTEAFF
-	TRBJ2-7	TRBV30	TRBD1	TGTGCCTGCAATGACAGGGTTGGCGAGCAGTACTTC	CACNDRVGEQYF
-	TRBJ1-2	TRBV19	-	TGTGCCACCACCGGACATGGAGAGTTGGACACCTTC	CATTGHGELDTF
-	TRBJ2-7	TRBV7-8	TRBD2	TGTGCCAGCAGCTTAGCAATTCAACTAGCGGGACGGCTTCAGTACGAGCAGTACTTC	CASSLAIQLAGRLQYEQYF
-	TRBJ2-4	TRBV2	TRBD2	TGTGCCAGCAGTGAAGGAAGCGGGAGAGGAGCCAAAAACATTCAGTACTTC	CASSEGSGRGAKNIQYF
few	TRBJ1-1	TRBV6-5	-	TGTGCCAGCAAACAGGGATGGGGCACTGAAGCTTTCTTT	CASKQGWGTEAFF
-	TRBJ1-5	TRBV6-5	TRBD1	TGTGCCAGCAGTTACCGGGACAGGGAGAGTCAGCCCCAGCATTTT	CASSYRDRESQPQHF
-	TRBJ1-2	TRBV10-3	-	TGTGCCATCAGTGAGCCGGGGGCAGGGGATCAGGGCTACACCTTC	CAISEPGAGDQGYTF
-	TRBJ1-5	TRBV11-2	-	TGTGCCAGCAGCTTAGGCGGGGCAGGGAACCAGCCCCAGCATTTT	CASSLGGAGNQPQHF
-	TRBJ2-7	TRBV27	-	TGTGCCAGCAGTCCCACCCCCATGGTCAATAGCGATCCCTACGAGCAGTACTTC	CASSPTPMVNSDPYEQYF
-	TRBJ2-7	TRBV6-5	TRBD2	TGTGCCAGCAGTAGGGGACTAGCGGTATCCTACGAGCAGTACTTC	CASSRGLAVSYEQYF
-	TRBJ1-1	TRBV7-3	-	TGTGCCAGCAGCTTAAATGGTCAGACTGAAGCTTTCTTT	CASSLNGQTEAFF
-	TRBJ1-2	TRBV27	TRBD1	TGTGCCAGCAGTTTACAAGGAATCGGGACAGGGGTTCATGGCTACACCTTC	CASSLQGIGTGVHGYTF
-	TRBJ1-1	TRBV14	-	TGTGCCAGCAGCCAAGGTTGGGGGGGTAACACTGAAGCTTTCTTT	CASSQGWGGNTEAFF
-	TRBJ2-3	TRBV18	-	TGTGCCAGCTCACCAGCCGTAGATACGCAGTATTTT	CASSPAVDTQYF
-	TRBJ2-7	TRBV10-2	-	TGCGCCAGCAGTGAGTCGAAGGGGCGGGTAAGCTCCTACGAGCAGTACTTC	CASSESKGRVSSYEQYF